The 9 T cell receptor beta chains in this list originate from one sample, sequenced in a study of vaccination effects on CD4 cells after COVID-19. The method was immunoSEQ multiplex PCR; TCRdb's version includes in-frame clones alone and lacks a portion of them. Of 65,000 or so clones listed, approximately 79% were seen once; the top ten hold roughly 3.1%. Prior to sequencing, the ViraFEST assay stimulated PBMC with viral peptide pools, which expanded the antigen-specific CD4+ T cells. Once cultured for around 11 days, the cells underwent separation to obtain CD4+ T cells. The vaccine recipients had no prior SARS-CoV-2 infection, with negative nucleocapsid antibodies. No antigen is known for these receptors. The specimen comprised CD4+ T cells from PBMCs cultured with HCoV-NL63 spike peptides, sampled before COVID-19 vaccination. The receptors derive from a human donor who received a COVID-19 vaccine.

The chain couples TRBV29-1 to TRBJ1-1; D uncertain. Trimming shortened V by 3 bases and J by 1 base, and 6 bases separated the two germline ends. Germline V gene data show CDR1 as SQVTM and CDR2 as ANQGSEA. The CDR3 runs to 12 residues. This chain's CDR3 is CSVDWGNTEAFF. The DNA of the CDR3 is TGCAGCGTTGATTGGGGGAACACTGAAGCTTTCTTT.

The chain combines TRBV5-1 with TRBJ1-2; 9 nucleotides match TRBD1. Per the germline V gene, CDR1 is SGHRS and CDR2 is YFSETQ. There are 17 residues in the CDR3. V lost 3 bases and J lost 3; bases outside the gene matches: 12. The CDR3 DNA follows: TGCGCCAGCAGCTGGGGAAGCCCGAGACAGGGGGACTATGGCTACACCTTC. As protein: CASSWGSPRQGDYGYTF.

This clone was recorded at least ten times. The chain couples TRBV3-1 (or the pseudogene TRBV3-2) to TRBJ1-1; tentatively, D is TRBD1 (6 bases). Germline-derived CDR1 and CDR2 are LGHDT and YNNKEL (reference sequence). The CDR3 has 13 residues. Trimming cost V 5 bases and J 4 bases, with 11 bases left between them. Here the CDR3 reads CASSEAGVTEAFF. The CDR3 DNA reads as TGTGCCAGCAGCGAGGCAGGGGTCACTGAAGCTTTCTTT.

The V gene is TRBV6-1, the J gene TRBJ2-2, with D possibly matching TRBD2 (7 bases). The ends were cut back, 2 bases at V and 2 bases at J, with 24 bases in the middle. Germline-derived CDR1 and CDR2 are MNHNS and SASEGT. The CDR3 sequence is 20 residues long. The DNA of the CDR3 is TGTGCCAGCAGTGAATTTCTGCCTCTATGGGGGGGGGCCAACACCGGGGAGCTGTTTTTT. It codes for CASSEFLPLWGGANTGELFF.

The chain combines TRBV5-1 with TRBJ2-1; D is perhaps TRBD1 (6 bases). V dropped 4 bases and J dropped 9 bases, with 20 bases sitting between them. The CDR3 runs 15 residues. Germline values: CDR1 SGHRS, CDR2 YFSETQ. The CDR3 spells CASSGRQVTESEQFF. CDR3 coding DNA: TGCGCCAGCAGCGGTAGACAGGTTACAGAGTCTGAGCAGTTCTTC.

V is TRBV11-2 and J is TRBJ2-5, with D possibly being TRBD1 or TRBD2 (5 bases each). This CDR3 is 15 amino acids long. V was clipped by 2 bases and J by 1 base, with 11 bases between them. CDR1 and CDR2 (germline): SGHAT, FQNNGV. CDR3: CASSLIGAGQETQYF. CDR3 DNA: TGTGCCAGCAGCTTAATTGGGGCGGGCCAAGAGACCCAGTACTTC.

J is TRBJ1-1 and V is TRBV7-3, with 7 bases aligning to TRBD1. The CDR3 is 15 amino acids. The ends lost 4 bases at V and 3 bases at J; junction bases unmatched: 8. Germline CDR1 is SGHTA and CDR2 is FQGTGA. The CDR3 loop is CASSWQGGRDTEAFF. CDR3 coding DNA: TGTGCCAGCAGCTGGCAAGGGGGCAGGGACACTGAAGCTTTCTTT.

This clone was recorded once. The V call is TRBV2, the J call TRBJ2-5, with 11 bases identical to TRBD2. The CDR3 runs to 16 residues. Germline V lookup: CDR1 SNHLY, CDR2 FYNNEI. V trimming: 4 bases; J trimming: 4 bases; junction bases outside the gene matches: 8. The CDR3 nucleotides are TGTGCCAGCAGTGTGACTAGCGGGGATTTAAGAGAGACCCAGTACTTC. Amino acids: CASSVTSGDLRETQYF.

This chain connects TRBV5-5 to TRBJ2-3; D is ambiguous. This CDR3 is 15 amino acids long. CDR1 is SGHKS and CDR2 is YYEKEE in the germline V gene (reference sequence). V was cut by 0 bases and J by 4 bases, with 12 bases left in between. CDR3 residues: CASSLVQLSSDTQYF. In DNA, the CDR3 is TGTGCCAGCAGCTTGGTACAACTGTCGTCAGATACGCAGTATTTT.